Listed here is a single T cell receptor beta chain. This CDR3 spans 18 amino acids. CDR1 and CDR2 from the germline V gene are LNHDA and SQIVND (reference sequence). The ends were cut back, 0 bases at V and 0 bases at J, with 17 bases in the middle. The data are from a study of cytomegalovirus exposure and HLA in healthy donors. 60 Vbeta and 13 Jbeta primers were used in PCR. Profiling relied on immunoSEQ multiplex PCR, and the TCRdb table lists in-frame clones only, not all of them. Counted here are over 120,000 clones, just under 85% occurring once; the ten biggest clones make up roughly 1.4%. This clonotype originated in a man aged 25 to 40 in good health and CMV-seropositive. The chain couples TRBV19 to TRBJ1-1; D is unresolved. Sequencing was performed on PBMCs. The CDR3 sequence: CASSIDAGFNPMNTEAFF. The CDR3 DNA reads TGTGCCAGTAGTATAGATGCGGGATTCAACCCCATGAACACTGAAGCTTTCTTT. Variable domain in full (rest from reference TRBV19 and TRBJ1-1): DGGITQSPKYLFRKEGQNVTLSCEQNLNHDAMYWYRQDPGQGLRLIYYSQIVNDFQKGDIAEGYSVSREKKESFPLTVTSAQKNPTAFYLCASSIDAGFNPMNTEAFFGQGTRLTVV.